This entry is about one T cell receptor beta chain. No antigen is known for it. TCRdb's copy holds only in-frame clones and misses some; the assay was immunoSEQ multiplex PCR. The profile covers about 80,000 clones, with 70% to 90% appearing a single time and approximately 6.7% taken by the ten largest. The sample belongs to a study of PD-L1 blockade in urothelial cancer. Study overall: Of 29 patients, around 25 were males with bladder-origin urothelial cancer. Patients had been given 0 to 3 earlier chemotherapy regimens.

The time point was: pretreatment peripheral blood. Study-wide results and limits: Having blood TCR clonality under the median before treatment predicted better survival.

The CDR3 totals 16 residues. Germline V gene lookup returns CDR1 MNHNY and CDR2 SVGAGI (reference sequence). Germline trimming cut 6 bases from V and 7 bases from J; bases unmatched to any gene: 12. The sequence was collected from a man in his forties with urothelial cancer. The source was PBMCs, collected around atezolizumab (anti-PD-L1) treatment. The chain recombines TRBV6-6 with TRBJ2-2; 9 bases agree with TRBD2. The CDR3 sequence: CASSSLASGEGGELFF. Written as DNA, the CDR3 is TGTGCCAGCAGCTCTTTGGCTAGCGGGGAGGGCGGGGAGCTGTTTTTT.